The clone carrying this T cell receptor beta chain was seen at least ten times. Other DNA variants within this sample encode the same CDR3. Assay: immunoSEQ multiplex PCR; the TCRdb copy retains only in-frame clones and omits some. The repertoire holds about 1.1 million clones, with approximately 75% as singletons. The data derive from a study of shared clonotypes between healthy human individuals. The germline CDR1 and CDR2 sequences are MNHNY and SVGAGI (reference sequence). This CDR3 is 13 amino acids long. The V end lost 0 bases, the J end lost 4 bases, and 6 bases lay between the germline ends. Into CD45RA+ naive and CD45RA-negative memory subsets, the CD4+ cells were split.

The clonotype originates from a man younger than 35 in good health. Some clones in this sample may be carry-over from other donors' samples. The material sequenced was memory CD4+ T cells from PBMCs. Subset indicated: CD45RA-negative fraction. The chain links TRBV6-6 to TRBJ1-1; D not certain. The CDR3 DNA reads TGTGCCAGCAGTTACTCTATCAGCACTGAAGCTTTCTTT. This translates into CASSYSISTEAFF.